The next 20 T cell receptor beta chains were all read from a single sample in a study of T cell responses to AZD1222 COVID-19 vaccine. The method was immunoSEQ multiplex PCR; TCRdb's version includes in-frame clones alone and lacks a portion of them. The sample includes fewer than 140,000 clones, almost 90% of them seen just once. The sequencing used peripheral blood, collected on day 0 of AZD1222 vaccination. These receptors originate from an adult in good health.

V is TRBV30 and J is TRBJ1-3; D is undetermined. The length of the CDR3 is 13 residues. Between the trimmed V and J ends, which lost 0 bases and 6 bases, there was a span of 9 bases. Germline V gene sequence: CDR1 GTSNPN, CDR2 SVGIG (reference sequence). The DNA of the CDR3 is TGTGCCTGGAGTGTCCAGATATTAAACACCATATATTTT. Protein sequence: CAWSVQILNTIYF.

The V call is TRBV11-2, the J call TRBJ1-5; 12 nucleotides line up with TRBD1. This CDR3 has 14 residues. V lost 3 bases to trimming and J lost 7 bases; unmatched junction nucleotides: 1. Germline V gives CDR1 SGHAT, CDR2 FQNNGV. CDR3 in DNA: TGTGCCAGCAGCTTGGGACAGGGGGCCCAGCCCCAGCATTTT. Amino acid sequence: CASSLGQGAQPQHF.

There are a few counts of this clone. This CDR3 is CASSSRGRLERNTIYF. The DNA of the CDR3 is TGTGCCAGCAGTTCCCGGGGGAGGCTTGAAAGAAACACCATATATTTT. J is TRBJ1-3 and V is TRBV28, with D perhaps TRBD1 (5 bases). Trimming stripped 4 bases from V and 5 bases from J, with 18 bases between. CDR1 and CDR2 from the germline V gene are MDHEN and SYDVKM. The CDR3 extends over 16 amino acids.

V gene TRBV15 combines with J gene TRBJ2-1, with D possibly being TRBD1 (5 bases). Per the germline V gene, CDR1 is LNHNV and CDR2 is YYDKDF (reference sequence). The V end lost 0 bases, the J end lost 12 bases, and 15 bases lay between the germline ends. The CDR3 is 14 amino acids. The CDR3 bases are TGTGCCACCAGCAGAGATCTAGGTAGGGGCCCGCAGTTCTTC. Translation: CATSRDLGRGPQFF.

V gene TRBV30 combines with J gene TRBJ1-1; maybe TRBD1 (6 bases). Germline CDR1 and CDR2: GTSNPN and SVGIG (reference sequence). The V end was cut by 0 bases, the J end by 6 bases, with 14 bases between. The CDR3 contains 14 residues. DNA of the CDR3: TGTGCCTGGAGTGTTCGTGGGGGGCGATCTGAAGCTTTCTTT. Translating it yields CAWSVRGGRSEAFF.

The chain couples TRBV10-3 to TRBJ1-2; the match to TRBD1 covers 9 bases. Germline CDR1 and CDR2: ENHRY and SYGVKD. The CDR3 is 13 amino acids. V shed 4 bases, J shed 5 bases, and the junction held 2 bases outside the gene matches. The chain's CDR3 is CAISGQGDYGYTF. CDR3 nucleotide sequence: TGTGCCATCAGTGGACAGGGGGATTATGGCTACACCTTC.

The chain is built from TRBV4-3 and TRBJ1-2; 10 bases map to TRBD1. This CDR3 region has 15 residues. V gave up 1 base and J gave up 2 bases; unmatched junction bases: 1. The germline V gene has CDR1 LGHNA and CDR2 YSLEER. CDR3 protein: CASSQADRGNYGYTF. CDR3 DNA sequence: TGCGCCAGCAGCCAAGCGGACAGGGGGAACTATGGCTACACCTTC.

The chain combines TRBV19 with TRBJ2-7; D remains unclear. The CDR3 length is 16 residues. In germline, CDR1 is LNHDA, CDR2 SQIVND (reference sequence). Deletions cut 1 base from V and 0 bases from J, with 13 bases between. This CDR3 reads CASSIVGSSSSYEQYF. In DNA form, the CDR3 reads TGTGCCAGTAGTATAGTAGGTAGCAGCAGCTCCTACGAGCAGTACTTC. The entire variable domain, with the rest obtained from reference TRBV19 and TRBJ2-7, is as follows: DGGITQSPKYLFRKEGQNVTLSCEQNLNHDAMYWYRQDPGQGLRLIYYSQIVNDFQKGDIAEGYSVSREKKESFPLTVTSAQKNPTAFYLCASSIVGSSSSYEQYFGPGTRLTVT.

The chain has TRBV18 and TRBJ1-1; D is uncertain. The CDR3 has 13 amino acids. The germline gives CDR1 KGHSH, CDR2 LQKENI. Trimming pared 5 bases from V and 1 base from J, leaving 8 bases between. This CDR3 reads CASSGRANTEAFF. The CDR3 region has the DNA TGTGCCAGCTCAGGACGGGCGAACACTGAAGCTTTCTTT.

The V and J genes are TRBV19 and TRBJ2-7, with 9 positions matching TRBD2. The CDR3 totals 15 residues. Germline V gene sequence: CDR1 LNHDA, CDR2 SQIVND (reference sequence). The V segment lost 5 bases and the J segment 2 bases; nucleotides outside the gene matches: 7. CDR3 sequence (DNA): TGTGCCAGTAGTGTCTCTAGCGGGATCCCCTACGAGCAGTACTTC. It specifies CASSVSSGIPYEQYF.

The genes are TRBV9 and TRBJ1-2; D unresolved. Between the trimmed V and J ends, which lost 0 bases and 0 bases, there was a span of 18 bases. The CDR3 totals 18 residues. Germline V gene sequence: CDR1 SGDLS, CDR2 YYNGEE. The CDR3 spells CASSVGENPWRSNYGYTF. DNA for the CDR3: TGTGCCAGCAGCGTAGGAGAGAACCCTTGGCGGTCTAACTATGGCTACACCTTC.

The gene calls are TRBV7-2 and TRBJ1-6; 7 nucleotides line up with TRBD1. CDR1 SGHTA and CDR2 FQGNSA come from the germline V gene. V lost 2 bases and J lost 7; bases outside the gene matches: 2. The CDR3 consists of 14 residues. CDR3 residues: CASSLWGQNSPLHF. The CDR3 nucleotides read TGTGCCAGCAGCTTATGGGGACAGAATTCACCCCTCCACTTT. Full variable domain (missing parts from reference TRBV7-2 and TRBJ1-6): GAGVSQSPSNKVTEKGKDVELRCDPISGHTALYWYRQSLGQGLEFLIYFQGNSAPDKSGLPSDRFSAERTGGSVSTLTIQRTQQEDSAVYLCASSLWGQNSPLHFGNGTRLTVT.

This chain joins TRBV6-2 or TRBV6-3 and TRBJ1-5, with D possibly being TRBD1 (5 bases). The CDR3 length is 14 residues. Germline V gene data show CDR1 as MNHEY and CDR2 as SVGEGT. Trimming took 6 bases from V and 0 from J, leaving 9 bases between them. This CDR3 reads CASSRRDSNQPQHF. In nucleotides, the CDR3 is TGTGCCAGCAGCCGCAGGGATAGCAATCAGCCCCAGCATTTT.

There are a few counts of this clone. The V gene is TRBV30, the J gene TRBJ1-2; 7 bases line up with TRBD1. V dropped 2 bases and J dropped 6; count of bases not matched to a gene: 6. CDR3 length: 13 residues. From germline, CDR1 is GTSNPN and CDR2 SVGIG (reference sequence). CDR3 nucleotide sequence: TGTGCCTGGAGTCCACAGGGGAAGAATGGCTACACCTTC. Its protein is CAWSPQGKNGYTF. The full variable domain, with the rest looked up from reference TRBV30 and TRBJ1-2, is SQTIHQWPATLVQPVGSPLSLECTVEGTSNPNLYWYRQAAGRGLQLLFYSVGIGQISSEVPQNLSASRPQDRQFILSSKKLLLSDSGFYLCAWSPQGKNGYTFGSGTRLTVV.

The CDR3 DNA reads as TGTGCCAGCAGCCTGGGACAGGGGGCGTTCTACGAGCAGTACTTC. Its translation: CASSLGQGAFYEQYF. This chain joins TRBV7-3 and TRBJ2-7; 12 bases fit TRBD1. The CDR3 length is 15 residues. The ends lost 5 bases at V and 3 bases at J; junction bases unmatched: 5. CDR1 is SGHTA, CDR2 FQGTGA, per germline. The full variable domain, rest sourced from reference TRBV7-3 and TRBJ2-7, is GAGVSQTPSNKVTEKGKYVELRCDPISGHTALYWYRQSLGQGPEFLIYFQGTGAADDSGLPNDRFFAVRPEGSVSTLKIQRTERGDSAVYLCASSLGQGAFYEQYFGPGTRLTVT.

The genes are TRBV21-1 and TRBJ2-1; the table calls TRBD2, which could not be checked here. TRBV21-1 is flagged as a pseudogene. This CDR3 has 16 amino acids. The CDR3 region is CASSKALGSSYNEQFF. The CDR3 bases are TGTGCCAGCAGCAAAGCGCTAGGTTCCTCCTACAATGAGCAGTTCTTC.

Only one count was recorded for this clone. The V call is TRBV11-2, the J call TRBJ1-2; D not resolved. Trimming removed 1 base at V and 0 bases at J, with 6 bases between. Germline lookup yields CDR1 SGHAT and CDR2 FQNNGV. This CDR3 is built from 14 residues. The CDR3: CASSLALANYGYTF. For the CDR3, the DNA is TGTGCCAGCAGCTTAGCCTTGGCTAACTATGGCTACACCTTC.

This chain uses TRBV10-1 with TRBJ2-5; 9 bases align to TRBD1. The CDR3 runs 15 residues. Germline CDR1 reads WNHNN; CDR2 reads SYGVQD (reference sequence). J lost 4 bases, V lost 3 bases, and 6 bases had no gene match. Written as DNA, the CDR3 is TGCGCCAGCAGTGACCCAACAGGGGGCCGAGAGACCCAGTACTTC. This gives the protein CASSDPTGGRETQYF.

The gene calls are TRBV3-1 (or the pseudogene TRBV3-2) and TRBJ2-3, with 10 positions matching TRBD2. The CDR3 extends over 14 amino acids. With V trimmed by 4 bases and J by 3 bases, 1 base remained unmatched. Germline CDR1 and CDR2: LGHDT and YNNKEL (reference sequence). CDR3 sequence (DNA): TGTGCCAGCAGCCTACTAGCGGGAACAGATACGCAGTATTTT. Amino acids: CASSLLAGTDTQYF.

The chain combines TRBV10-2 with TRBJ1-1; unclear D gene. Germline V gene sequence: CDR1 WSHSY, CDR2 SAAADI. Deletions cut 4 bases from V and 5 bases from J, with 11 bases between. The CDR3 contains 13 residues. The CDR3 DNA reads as TGCGCCAGCAGTGCCACCCGAGTGACTGAAGCTTTCTTT. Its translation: CASSATRVTEAFF.